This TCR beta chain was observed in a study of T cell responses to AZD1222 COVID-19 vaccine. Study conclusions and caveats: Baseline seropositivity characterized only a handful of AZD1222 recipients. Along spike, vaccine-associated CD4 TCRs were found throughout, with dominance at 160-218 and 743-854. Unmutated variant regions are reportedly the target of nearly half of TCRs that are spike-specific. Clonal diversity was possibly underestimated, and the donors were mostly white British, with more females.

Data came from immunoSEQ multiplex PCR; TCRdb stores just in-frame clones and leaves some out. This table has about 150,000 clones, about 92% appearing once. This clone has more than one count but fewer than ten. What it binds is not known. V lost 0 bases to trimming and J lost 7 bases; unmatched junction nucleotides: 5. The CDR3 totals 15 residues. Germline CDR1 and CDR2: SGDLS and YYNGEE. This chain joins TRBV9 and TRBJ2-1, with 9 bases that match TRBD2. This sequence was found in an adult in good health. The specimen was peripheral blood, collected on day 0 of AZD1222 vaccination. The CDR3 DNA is TGTGCCAGCAGCGTAGAGAATCTAGCGGGGAATGAGCAGTTCTTC. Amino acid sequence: CASSVENLAGNEQFF.